This TCR beta chain was profiled in a study of shared clonotypes between healthy human individuals. Profiled with immunoSEQ multiplex PCR; TCRdb holds only in-frame clones, not every one. The data hold roughly 2.5 million clones, with approximately 92% observed a single time. All donors qualified as healthy HIV-negative adults and had experienced no recent acute infections or vaccinations. V lost 3 bases, J lost 3 bases, and 7 bases stayed unmatched. Germline V lookup: CDR1 KGHSH, CDR2 LQKENI. The CDR3 runs to 16 residues. This clonotype was obtained from a man younger than 30 in good health. Source material: naive CD4+ T cells sorted from blood. The subset is: CD45RA+ positively selected. V usage is TRBV18 and J usage is TRBJ1-5; 8 bases align to TRBD1. The CDR3 bases are TGTGCCAGCTCACCGGGGTCGACAGGGGCCAATCAGCCCCAGCATTTT. This gives the protein CASSPGSTGANQPQHF.